This section outlines one TCR beta chain sequence together with its context. These data come from a study of OX40 agonist ivuxolimab in advanced cancers. The assay was immunoSEQ multiplex PCR, and TCRdb's table has in-frame clones only and misses some. The table lists under 90,000 clones, roughly 88% of them singletons. The CDR3 is made up of 15 amino acids. The germline CDR1 and CDR2 sequences are SGHNT and YENEEA. Between the trimmed V and J ends, which lost 1 base and 7 bases, there was a span of 16 bases. This specimen consisted of CD4+ or CD8+ T cells sorted from blood, obtained in a trial of the OX40 agonist ivuxolimab. The clonotype was recovered from an adult with an advanced solid tumor such as melanoma, head and neck, liver or kidney cancer. The chain links TRBV11-3 to TRBJ2-5, with D perhaps TRBD1 (6 bases). The CDR3: CASSLVDSRSGTQYF. CDR3 nucleotide sequence: TGTGCCAGCAGCTTAGTGGACAGCCGGTCGGGGACCCAGTACTTC.